This note documents a single TCR beta chain sequence. What it binds is not known. The CDR3 length is 13 residues. V was cut by 2 bases and J by 4 bases, with 8 bases left in between. Germline CDR1 MDHEN, CDR2 SYDVKM. This sample is drawn from a study of cytomegalovirus exposure and HLA in healthy donors. Both 60 Vbeta primers and 13 Jbeta primers went into the PCR. TCRdb keeps only in-frame clones here, not all; method: immunoSEQ multiplex PCR. Of about 140,000 clones in the sample, 70% to 80% were seen once. Whole-study results and caveats: Prediction of most subjects' HLA-A and HLA-B alleles by TCR beta sequences was reportedly accurate. Among the sequence variants, a highly shared cluster was likely an artifact of sequencing. Some V segments (TRBV6-2 and TRBV6-3 among them) were excluded as indistinguishable. A later analysis, which compared TCR beta chains of equal frequency, found the HLA-associated ones more clonally expanded.

The TCR originated in a female donor in good health and CMV-seronegative. The chain couples TRBV28 to TRBJ1-1; the D is unclear. Sequencing input: PBMCs. The CDR3 region is CASSLGQVTEAFF. The CDR3 DNA is TGTGCCAGCAGTTTAGGTCAGGTCACTGAAGCTTTCTTT.